The next 26 T cell receptor beta chains were all read from a single sample in a study of T cell changes during pregnancy in multiple sclerosis. This table comes from immunoSEQ multiplex PCR, and its TCRdb copy is limited to in-frame clones, with some not included. The sample has 80,000 to 95,000 clones, nearly 95% seen once. This material consisted of peripheral blood, taken in the second trimester of pregnancy. These TCRs come from a female donor with multiple sclerosis, enrolled in a pregnancy study.

With regard to this clone: One end of the junction fails to match germline, which may point to a read error. The J gene is TRBJ1-5, the V gene TRBV5-6; D not resolved. This CDR3 comprises 13 residues. Germline V gene data show CDR1 as SGHDT and CDR2 as YYEEEE. The CDR3 loop is CASSLGYNQPQHF. Here the CDR3 DNA reads TGTGCCAGCAGTTTGGGTTACAATCAGCCCCAGCATTTT.

V gene TRBV30 combines with J gene TRBJ2-2; the D gene is possibly TRBD1 (7 bases). V was shortened by 2 bases and J by 1 base, with 17 bases between the two germline ends. The CDR3 contains 17 residues. CDR1 is GTSNPN and CDR2 is SVGIG in the germline V gene (reference sequence). The CDR3 DNA sequence: TGTGCCTGGAGTTCAGGGGGACTCCGAGTGAACACCGGGGAGCTGTTTTTT. Translating gives CAWSSGGLRVNTGELFF.

The chain employs TRBV28 and TRBJ1-5; 9 bases line up with TRBD1. V lost 4 bases, J lost 4 bases, and 2 bases stayed unmatched. Germline V lookup: CDR1 MDHEN, CDR2 SYDVKM. The CDR3 covers 14 residues. CDR3 coding DNA: TGTGCCAGCAGTTGGGGGACAGGGAATCAGCCCCAGCATTTT. This codes for CASSWGTGNQPQHF.

The chain carries TRBV4-3 and TRBJ1-5; D unresolved. V shed 0 bases and J shed 0 bases, with 9 bases lying between them. CDR3 length equals 16 residues. Germline V lookup: CDR1 LGHNA, CDR2 YSLEER. CDR3 region: CASSQERHYSNQPQHF. DNA for the CDR3: TGCGCCAGCAGCCAAGAAAGGCACTATAGCAATCAGCCCCAGCATTTT.

This chain connects TRBV19 to TRBJ2-1; possible D gene TRBD1, 6 bases. Trimming cost V 8 bases and J 15 bases, with 26 bases left between them. CDR3 length equals 14 residues. CDR1 LNHDA and CDR2 SQIVND come from the germline V gene (reference sequence). In nucleotides, the CDR3 is TGTGCCAGTGACTCTGCAGGGGTCTCCCCTCTACCGTTCTTC. Translating gives CASDSAGVSPLPFF.

The J gene is TRBJ2-1, the V gene TRBV5-1; maybe TRBD2 (5 bases). This CDR3 comprises 13 residues. Trimming pared 6 bases from V and 2 bases from J, leaving 9 bases between. Looked up from germline, CDR1 is SGHRS and CDR2 is YFSETQ. The CDR3 coding sequence is TGCGCCAGCATCGGGAAACCCTACAATGAGCAGTTCTTC. Translated, it gives CASIGKPYNEQFF.

The chain couples TRBV6-5 to TRBJ2-1; TRBD2 matches 8 bases. Germline CDR1 reads MNHEY; CDR2 reads SVGAGI. The CDR3 is 14 residues long. Germline trimming cut 7 bases from V and 5 bases from J; bases unmatched to any gene: 7. CDR3 sequence (DNA): TGTGCCAGCAAAACTAGCGGAGATCACAATGAGCAGTTCTTC. It is translated as CASKTSGDHNEQFF.

This rearrangement joins TRBV15 to TRBJ2-3; D uncertain. The V end was cut by 1 base, the J end by 0 bases, with 8 bases between. This CDR3 is built from 15 residues. Germline V lookup: CDR1 LNHNV, CDR2 YYDKDF (reference sequence). As DNA, the CDR3 is TGTGCCACCAGCAGAGGGAGTGCTAGCACAGATACGCAGTATTTT. Encoded protein: CATSRGSASTDTQYF.

This chain connects TRBV11-2 to TRBJ2-7; 7 nucleotides agree with TRBD1. Germline CDR1 reads SGHAT; CDR2 reads FQNNGV. The CDR3 is made up of 15 amino acids. V was pared by 5 bases and J by 4 bases, with 11 bases of the junction left unmatched. The DNA for the CDR3 is TGTGCCAGCAGCCTCGCGCAGGGACAGTTTTACGAGCAGTACTTC. Its protein product is CASSLAQGQFYEQYF.

V gene TRBV6-6 combines with J gene TRBJ1-2; 8 bases are a match to TRBD1. The J segment lost 8 bases and the V segment lost 8 bases, leaving 13 bases of the junction unmatched. The CDR3 length is 14 residues. Germline loops: CDR1 MNHNY, CDR2 SVGAGI (reference sequence). The DNA of the CDR3 is TGTGCCAGCCTTACCACAGGGGGGAGGCGAGGCTACACCTTC. Translated: CASLTTGGRRGYTF.

The CDR3 loop is CASRPGTDNTEAFF. The DNA for the CDR3 is TGTGCCAGCAGACCCGGGACAGATAACACTGAAGCTTTCTTT. The chain combines TRBV27 with TRBJ1-1, with 7 bases fitting TRBD1. Germline V lookup: CDR1 MNHEY, CDR2 SMNVEV (reference sequence). CDR3 length: 14 residues. With V trimmed by 6 bases and J by 2 bases, 6 bases remained unmatched.

The sample holds one count of this clone. The chain uses TRBV6-5 and TRBJ1-2, with 8 bases lining up with TRBD1. This CDR3 contains 15 residues. Trimming removed 5 bases from V and 6 bases from J; junction bases left unmatched: 11. Germline CDR1 and CDR2: MNHEY and SVGAGI. The CDR3 loop is CASSQPGQDRNGYTF. In DNA form, the CDR3 reads TGTGCCAGCAGTCAACCGGGACAGGATAGGAATGGCTACACCTTC.

V usage is TRBV25-1 and J usage is TRBJ2-5, with a possible D match to TRBD2 (5 bases). Trimming removed 1 base from V and 13 bases from J, with 13 bases in between. Germline CDR1 is MGHDK and CDR2 is SYGVNS. CDR3 length equals 12 residues. The CDR3 bases are TGTGCCAGCAGTGAATCCCGCCGGGGTCGGTACTTC. Protein product: CASSESRRGRYF.

J is TRBJ1-2 and V is TRBV5-8, with D maybe TRBD1 (6 bases). The germline gives CDR1 SGHTS, CDR2 YDEGEE. V was clipped by 4 bases and J by 2 bases, with 15 bases between them. This CDR3 contains 15 residues. In DNA form, the CDR3 reads TGTGCCAGCAGCCTTAACCCACAGGGAAACTATGGCTACACCTTC. Translating it yields CASSLNPQGNYGYTF.

The J gene is TRBJ1-3, the V gene TRBV5-5; D not certain. Trimming shortened V by 5 bases and J by 2 bases, and 11 bases separated the two germline ends. The length of the CDR3 is 14 residues. Looked up from germline, CDR1 is SGHKS and CDR2 is YYEKEE (reference sequence). The CDR3 loop reads CASRQLGPGNTIYF. In nucleotides, the CDR3 is TGTGCCAGCAGACAACTAGGCCCTGGAAACACCATATATTTT.

Comments on this clone: The germline gene is not matched at one end of the junction; a read error may be the cause. This chain links TRBV28 with TRBJ2-7, with 8 nucleotides matching TRBD2. The germline V gene encodes CDR1 MDHEN and CDR2 SYDVKM. The CDR3 loop spans 15 amino acids. Here the CDR3 reads CSSRTSPGGKVEQYF. For the CDR3, the DNA is TGTTCCAGTAGGACCTCACCGGGGGGGAAGGTCGAGCAGTACTTC.

The chain employs TRBV6-6 and TRBJ2-5; 12 bases match TRBD2. The V gene end was trimmed by 6 bases and the J gene end by 5 bases; junction bases not matched to a gene: 4. The germline gives CDR1 MNHNY, CDR2 SVGAGI (reference sequence). The CDR3 has 14 amino acids. The CDR3 coding sequence is TGTGCCAGCAGGCTAGCGGGAGGGATGGAGACCCAGTACTTC. This gives the protein CASRLAGGMETQYF.

The rearrangement links TRBV25-1 to TRBJ2-5; 7 nucleotides match TRBD1. The CDR3 spans 16 residues. V was clipped by 4 bases and J by 5 bases; unmatched bases: 13. The germline gives CDR1 MGHDK, CDR2 SYGVNS. The CDR3 here is CASSGGPGQYRETQYF. CDR3 bases: TGTGCCAGCAGTGGGGGACCGGGACAGTATCGGGAGACCCAGTACTTC.

The J gene is TRBJ1-1, the V gene TRBV27; the D gene is possibly TRBD1 (5 bases). This CDR3 region has 16 residues. Germline CDR1 MNHEY, CDR2 SMNVEV (reference sequence). Trimming removed 2 bases from V and 5 bases from J, with 18 bases in between. Here the CDR3 DNA reads TGTGCCAGCAGTTTAGGGAAATTGGGGGGTCGGACTGAAGCTTTCTTT. This gives the protein CASSLGKLGGRTEAFF.

This rearrangement joins TRBV27 to TRBJ2-1; TRBD2 matches 13 bases. The V and J ends lost 7 bases and 14 bases, in that order; junction bases with no gene match: 17. There are 16 residues in the CDR3. Germline CDR1 MNHEY, CDR2 SMNVEV (reference sequence). CDR3 in amino acids: CASTRAPTSGRLPEFF. The CDR3 DNA sequence: TGTGCCAGCACCAGAGCCCCGACTAGCGGGAGGCTGCCAGAGTTCTTC.

The J gene is TRBJ2-7, the V gene TRBV6-5; TRBD2 matches 9 bases. The CDR3 sequence is 15 residues long. Germline lookup yields CDR1 MNHEY and CDR2 SVGAGI. V shed 3 bases, J shed 5 bases, and the junction held 8 bases outside the gene matches. CDR3 coding DNA: TGTGCCAGCAGTTATTCCCTTAGCGGGAGAAACGAGCAGTACTTC. Encoded protein: CASSYSLSGRNEQYF.

The J gene is TRBJ1-6, the V gene TRBV2; 7 nucleotides match TRBD1. This CDR3 spans 15 amino acids. V dropped 7 bases and J dropped 7; count of bases not matched to a gene: 10. Germline lookup yields CDR1 SNHLY and CDR2 FYNNEI. CDR3 bases: TGTGCCAGCATGGACGGACAGGTCTTGAATTCACCCCTCCACTTT. Amino acid sequence: CASMDGQVLNSPLHF.

This clone was recorded only once. The chain joins TRBV25-1 to TRBJ2-2; 10 nucleotides line up with TRBD1. Germline V gene lookup returns CDR1 MGHDK and CDR2 SYGVNS. This CDR3 comprises 14 residues. The trim removed 10 bases at V and 6 bases at J, leaving 8 bases unmatched. CDR3 region: CAISGQGFPGELFF. CDR3 DNA: TGTGCCATCTCGGGACAGGGGTTCCCCGGGGAGCTGTTTTTT.

The rearrangement links TRBV6-1 to TRBJ1-1, with D unresolved. V shed 8 bases and J shed 2 bases, with 12 bases lying between them. Germline loops: CDR1 MNHNS, CDR2 SASEGT. The CDR3 runs to 13 residues. CDR3: CASGYSLNTEAFF. CDR3 DNA sequence: TGTGCCAGCGGGTACAGCCTTAACACTGAAGCTTTCTTT.

The genes are TRBV5-5 and TRBJ1-1; D uncertain. Deletions cut 3 bases from V and 1 base from J, with 10 bases between. Germline V gene lookup returns CDR1 SGHKS and CDR2 YYEKEE (reference sequence). The CDR3 extends over 14 amino acids. The CDR3 reads CASSSGSGNTEAFF. CDR3 DNA sequence: TGTGCCAGCAGCTCCGGATCGGGGAACACTGAAGCTTTCTTT.

The chain uses TRBV27 and TRBJ2-7; the match to TRBD2 covers 8 bases. Per germline, CDR1 MNHEY and CDR2 SMNVEV (reference sequence). The J segment lost 4 bases and the V segment lost 5 bases, leaving 13 bases of the junction unmatched. This CDR3 is built from 16 residues. The CDR3 sequence is CASSNSLGTRLYEQYF. Written as DNA, the CDR3 is TGTGCCAGCAGTAACAGCTTAGGGACTAGGTTATACGAGCAGTACTTC.